This is a list of T cell receptor beta chains from one sample in a study of shared clonotypes between healthy human individuals. Profiling relied on immunoSEQ multiplex PCR, and the TCRdb table lists in-frame clones only, not all of them. Of roughly 590,000 clones detected, less than 97% appear once; the ten largest clones hold 0.095% to 0.12%. The sequenced material came from naive CD8+ T cells sorted from blood. These receptors were obtained from a woman aged 25 to 39 in good health. Each CDR3 is given with its conserved first and last residue. The D gene is left open where the match is weak. Clone size is not always given. Where it is, it says once, few, many or a class for expanded clones.

CDR3aa: CASSLLASGEETQYF; CDR3nt: TGCGCCAGCAGCTTGTTGGCTAGCGGTGAAGAGACCCAGTACTTC; j_gene: TRBJ2-5; abundance: NA; d_gene: TRBD2; v_gene: TRBV5-1
CDR3aa: CASSSLTGETQYF; CDR3nt: TGTGCCAGCAGCTCCTTGACCGGAGAGACCCAGTACTTC; j_gene: TRBJ2-5; abundance: NA; d_gene: NA; v_gene: TRBV7-6
CDR3aa: CASSIDYKAGTYNEQFF; CDR3nt: TGTGCCAGTAGTATAGACTACAAAGCGGGGACCTACAATGAGCAGTTCTTC; j_gene: TRBJ2-1; abundance: NA; d_gene: TRBD2; v_gene: TRBV19
CDR3aa: CASRQLGSDTQYF; CDR3nt: TGTGCCAGCAGACAACTAGGTTCAGATACGCAGTATTTT; j_gene: TRBJ2-3; abundance: NA; d_gene: NA; v_gene: TRBV4-2
CDR3aa: CASSPAGTSGGYNEQFF; CDR3nt: TGTGCCAGCAGCCCAGCCGGGACTAGCGGGGGGTACAATGAGCAGTTCTTC; j_gene: TRBJ2-1; abundance: NA; d_gene: TRBD2; v_gene: TRBV7-9
CDR3aa: CASSRGLNQPQHF; CDR3nt: TGTGCCAGCAGCAGGGGGCTCAATCAGCCCCAGCATTTT; j_gene: TRBJ1-5; abundance: NA; d_gene: TRBD1; v_gene: TRBV7-9
CDR3aa: CASSARGRETDTQYF; CDR3nt: TGTGCCAGCAGTGCACGGGGCAGAGAAACAGATACGCAGTATTTT; j_gene: TRBJ2-3; abundance: NA; d_gene: NA; v_gene: TRBV28
CDR3aa: CASVSDRGHSEQFF; CDR3nt: TGTGCCAGCGTTTCGGACAGGGGGCACAGTGAGCAGTTCTTC; j_gene: TRBJ2-1; abundance: NA; d_gene: TRBD1; v_gene: TRBV28
CDR3aa: CASSTGQGVHEQFF; CDR3nt: TGTGCCAGCAGTACGGGACAGGGAGTCCATGAGCAGTTCTTC; j_gene: TRBJ2-1; abundance: NA; d_gene: TRBD1; v_gene: TRBV5-6
CDR3aa: CASSSRTANEKLFF; CDR3nt: TGTGCCAGCAGCTCAAGGACAGCTAATGAAAAACTGTTTTTT; j_gene: TRBJ1-4; abundance: NA; d_gene: NA; v_gene: TRBV7-9
CDR3aa: CASSERVGQETQYF; CDR3nt: TGCGCCAGCAGTGAGCGGGTTGGGCAAGAGACCCAGTACTTC; j_gene: TRBJ2-5; abundance: once; d_gene: NA; v_gene: TRBV10-2
CDR3aa: CATQRGGAGPVF; CDR3nt: TGTGCCACCCAGAGGGGTGGAGCGGGACCGGTCTTC; j_gene: TRBJ2-1; abundance: NA; d_gene: TRBD2; v_gene: TRBV15
CDR3aa: CASSLATGANTEAFF; CDR3nt: TGTGCCAGCAGCCTCGCGACAGGGGCTAACACTGAAGCTTTCTTT; j_gene: TRBJ1-1; abundance: NA; d_gene: TRBD1; v_gene: TRBV7-9
CDR3aa: CATSRTDFNSGNTIYF; CDR3nt: TGTGCCACCAGCAGGACAGACTTTAACTCTGGAAACACCATATATTTT; j_gene: TRBJ1-3; abundance: NA; d_gene: NA; v_gene: TRBV15
CDR3aa: CASRLTGDNSPLHF; CDR3nt: TGTGCCAGTAGGTTGACAGGGGATAATTCACCCCTCCACTTT; j_gene: TRBJ1-6; abundance: NA; d_gene: TRBD1; v_gene: TRBV19
CDR3aa: CASSLEGSHTGITGELFF; CDR3nt: TGCGCCAGCAGCTTGGAAGGCAGCCACACCGGGATCACCGGGGAGCTGTTTTTT; j_gene: TRBJ2-2; abundance: NA; d_gene: NA; v_gene: TRBV5-1
CDR3aa: CASRPTGKVYNEQFF; CDR3nt: TGTGCCAGCAGACCTACAGGGAAGGTTTACAATGAGCAGTTCTTC; j_gene: TRBJ2-1; abundance: NA; d_gene: NA; v_gene: TRBV28
CDR3aa: CASGLPRGLGYGYTF; CDR3nt: TGTGCCAGCGGGCTCCCCCGGGGGCTTGGGTATGGCTACACCTTC; j_gene: TRBJ1-2; abundance: once; d_gene: NA; v_gene: TRBV27
CDR3aa: CASSLMWHEQFF; CDR3nt: TGTGCCAGCAGCTTAATGTGGCATGAGCAGTTCTTC; j_gene: TRBJ2-1; abundance: NA; d_gene: NA; v_gene: TRBV11-2
CDR3aa: CASTWDRPAGELFF; CDR3nt: TGTGCCAGCACCTGGGACAGGCCCGCCGGGGAGCTGTTTTTT; j_gene: TRBJ2-2; abundance: once; d_gene: TRBD1; v_gene: TRBV27
CDR3aa: CASSYDRAETQYF; CDR3nt: TGTGCCAGCAGCTATGACAGGGCGGAGACCCAGTACTTC; j_gene: TRBJ2-5; abundance: NA; d_gene: TRBD1; v_gene: TRBV13
CDR3aa: CASSGGHYEQYF; CDR3nt: TGTGCCAGCAGTGGGGGACACTACGAGCAGTACTTC; j_gene: TRBJ2-7; abundance: NA; d_gene: NA; v_gene: TRBV2
CDR3aa: CASSLEPLAGGIYEQYF; CDR3nt: TGTGCCAGCAGCTTAGAGCCGTTAGCGGGGGGAATATACGAGCAGTACTTC; j_gene: TRBJ2-7; abundance: NA; d_gene: TRBD2; v_gene: TRBV11-2
CDR3aa: CASSLVGLADDYNEQFF; CDR3nt: TGTGCCAGCAGTTTAGTAGGCCTAGCGGATGACTACAATGAGCAGTTCTTC; j_gene: TRBJ2-1; abundance: NA; d_gene: TRBD2; v_gene: TRBV27
CDR3aa: CASSRRGSSYEQYF; CDR3nt: TGTGCCAGCAGCCGCAGGGGGAGCTCCTACGAGCAGTACTTC; j_gene: TRBJ2-7; abundance: NA; d_gene: TRBD1; v_gene: TRBV25-1
CDR3aa: CASSLGYRGHEQYF; CDR3nt: TGTGCCAGCAGCCTTGGGTACAGGGGTCACGAGCAGTACTTC; j_gene: TRBJ2-7; abundance: NA; d_gene: TRBD1; v_gene: TRBV27
CDR3aa: CATRGGLVHEQFF; CDR3nt: TGTGCCACCAGAGGGGGACTAGTCCATGAGCAGTTCTTC; j_gene: TRBJ2-1; abundance: few; d_gene: TRBD2; v_gene: TRBV15
CDR3aa: CASSEGGPGPSGFNEQYF; CDR3nt: TGTGCCAGCAGTGAAGGCGGGCCGGGGCCTAGCGGATTCAACGAGCAGTACTTC; j_gene: TRBJ2-7; abundance: NA; d_gene: TRBD2; v_gene: TRBV2
CDR3aa: CATSQELGFNQPQHF; CDR3nt: TGTGCCACCAGCCAAGAATTAGGGTTTAATCAGCCCCAGCATTTT; j_gene: TRBJ1-5; abundance: once; d_gene: NA; v_gene: TRBV15
CDR3aa: CASSPPQGSNTEAFF; CDR3nt: TGTGCCAGCAGCCCTCCCCAGGGTTCGAACACTGAAGCTTTCTTT; j_gene: TRBJ1-1; abundance: NA; d_gene: NA; v_gene: TRBV7-9
CDR3aa: CASSTGGESPLHF; CDR3nt: TGTGCCAGCAGTACAGGGGGCGAGTCACCCCTCCACTTT; j_gene: TRBJ1-6; abundance: NA; d_gene: TRBD1; v_gene: TRBV6-6
CDR3aa: CATSRAGAEKLFF; CDR3nt: TGTGCCACCAGCAGAGCCGGGGCGGAAAAACTGTTTTTT; j_gene: TRBJ1-4; abundance: NA; d_gene: NA; v_gene: TRBV15